One T cell receptor (beta chain) is described in this entry. Both RNA and DNA were isolated together from about 19-30 mg of bulk tissue that had not been sorted. The CDR3 sequence is 13 residues long. V trimming: 7 bases; J trimming: 10 bases; junction bases outside the gene matches: 15. Germline V gene data show CDR1 as SQVTM and CDR2 as ANQGSEA. Using a constant-region primer together with ProtoScript II reverse transcriptase, TCR beta cDNA was made from around 0.55 ug of total RNA. A slightly modified ARM-PCR protocol with three nested multiplex PCR rounds produced these TCR beta libraries. TRBV1-TRBV30 forward primers and a C-beta reverse primer were used in the first two PCR rounds, which each ran for ten to eleven cycles. TCRdb analysed the multiplex PCR reads with MiXCR anew, one entry per CDR3 protein. The table records 100,000 or so distinct CDR3 sequences, roughly four fifths of them present only once.

This entry is derived from a study of tumor-infiltrating lymphocytes in primary liver carcinoma. The rearrangement joins TRBV29-1 to TRBJ2-7; TRBD1 aligns across 8 bases. The TCR was taken from a man between 35 and 55 years old with primary liver carcinoma and hepatitis B virus infection. The sequencing sample was made of liver tumor tissue from sampling region 3. Subset meaning: tumor region T3, left-lateral pole. The CDR3 loop reads CSARQGTSGEQYF. The CDR3 region has the DNA TGCAGCGCTAGACAGGGGACGTCGGGCGAACAGTACTTC.